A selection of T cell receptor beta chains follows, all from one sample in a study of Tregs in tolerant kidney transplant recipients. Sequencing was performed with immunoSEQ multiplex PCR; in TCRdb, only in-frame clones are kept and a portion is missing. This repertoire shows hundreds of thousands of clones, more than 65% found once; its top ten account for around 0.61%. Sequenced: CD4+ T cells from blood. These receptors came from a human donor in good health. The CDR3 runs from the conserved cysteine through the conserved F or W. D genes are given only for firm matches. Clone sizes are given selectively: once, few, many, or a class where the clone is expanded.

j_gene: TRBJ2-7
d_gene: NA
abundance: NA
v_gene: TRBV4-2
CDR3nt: TGTGCCAGCAGCCAAGGACTAGGGGTTCAGAACGAGCAGTACTTC
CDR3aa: CASSQGLGVQNEQYF

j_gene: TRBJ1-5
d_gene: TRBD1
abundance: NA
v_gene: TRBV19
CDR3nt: TGTGCCAGTACCCCGGGACAGGGAACCAATCAGCCCCAGCATTTT
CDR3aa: CASTPGQGTNQPQHF

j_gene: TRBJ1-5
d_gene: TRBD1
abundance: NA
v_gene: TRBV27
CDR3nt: TGTGCCAGCAGTTTAGGACAGGGGGCTCAGCCCCAGCATTTT
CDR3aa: CASSLGQGAQPQHF

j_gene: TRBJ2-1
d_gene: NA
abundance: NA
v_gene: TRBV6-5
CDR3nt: TGTGCCAGCAGTTACTCCGATTTGCGGAACGAGCAGTTCTTC
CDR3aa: CASSYSDLRNEQFF

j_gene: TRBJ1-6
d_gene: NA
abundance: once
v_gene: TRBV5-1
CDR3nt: TGCGACAGCAGCTTTAAACTAGGGGACAACTATAATTCACCCCTCCACTTT
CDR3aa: CDSSFKLGDNYNSPLHF

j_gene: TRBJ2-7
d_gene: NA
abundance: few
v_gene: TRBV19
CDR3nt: TGTGCCAGTAGAGGGCCGCTAGGACGGACAGCGAACTCCTACGAGCAGTACTTC
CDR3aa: CASRGPLGRTANSYEQYF

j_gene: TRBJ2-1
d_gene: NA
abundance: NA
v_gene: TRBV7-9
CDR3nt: TGTGCCAGCAGCTTAGTCTCAGGGTACTCCTACAATGAGCAGTTCTTC
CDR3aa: CASSLVSGYSYNEQFF

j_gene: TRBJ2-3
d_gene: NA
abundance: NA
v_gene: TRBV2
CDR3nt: TGTGCCAGCAGGACCACTAGGTCAGATACGCAGTATTTT
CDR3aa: CASRTTRSDTQYF

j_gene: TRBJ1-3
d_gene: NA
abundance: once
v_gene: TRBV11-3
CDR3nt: TGTGCCAGCAGCTTTCACGTGGGGAACACCATATATTTT
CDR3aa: CASSFHVGNTIYF

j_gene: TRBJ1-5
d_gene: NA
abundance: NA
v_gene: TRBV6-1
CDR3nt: TGTGCCAGCAGCACCGGGAGTACCCAGCATTTT
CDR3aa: CASSTGSTQHF

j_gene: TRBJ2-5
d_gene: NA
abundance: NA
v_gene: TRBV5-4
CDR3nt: TGTGCCAGCAGCCTAACCGAGGAGACCCAGTACTTC
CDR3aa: CASSLTEETQYF

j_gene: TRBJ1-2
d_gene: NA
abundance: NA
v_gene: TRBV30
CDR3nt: TGTGCCTGGAGCCCTCGGGGCATTGGCTATGGCTACACCTTC
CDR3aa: CAWSPRGIGYGYTF

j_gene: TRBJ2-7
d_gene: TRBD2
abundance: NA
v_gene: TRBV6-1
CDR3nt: TGTGCCAGCAGTGTTGGGACTAGCGGCTACGAGCAGTACTTC
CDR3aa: CASSVGTSGYEQYF

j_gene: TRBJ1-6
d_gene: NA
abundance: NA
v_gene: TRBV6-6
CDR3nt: TGTGCCAGCAGTTACTCGCCACATAATTCACCCCTCCACTTT
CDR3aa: CASSYSPHNSPLHF

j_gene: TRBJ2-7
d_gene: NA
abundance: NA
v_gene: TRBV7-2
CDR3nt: TGTGCCAGCAGCTTGATGCCCTACGAGCAGTACTTC
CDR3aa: CASSLMPYEQYF

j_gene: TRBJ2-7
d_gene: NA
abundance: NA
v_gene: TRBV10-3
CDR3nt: TGTGCCATCAGTTCAAGGGGTAGCGTCTCCTACGAGCAGTACTTC
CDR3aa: CAISSRGSVSYEQYF

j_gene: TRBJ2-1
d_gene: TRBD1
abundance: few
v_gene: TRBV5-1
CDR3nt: TGCGCCAGCAGCTTGCAGGGGGCGGATAATGAGCAGTTCTTC
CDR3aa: CASSLQGADNEQFF

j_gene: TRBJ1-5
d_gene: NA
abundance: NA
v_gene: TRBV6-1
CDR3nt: TGTGCCAGCAGTGAGGTAAAAGGGGCCAGCGGCAATCAGCCCCAGCATTTT
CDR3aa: CASSEVKGASGNQPQHF

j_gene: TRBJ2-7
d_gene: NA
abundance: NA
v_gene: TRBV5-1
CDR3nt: TGCGCCAGCAGCTTGGCTACCGGGGGCTACGAAGAGCAGTACTTC
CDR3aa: CASSLATGGYEEQYF